These 20 T cell receptor beta chains were sequenced from one sample in a study of cytomegalovirus exposure and HLA in healthy donors. The PCR was carried out with 60 Vbeta primers and 13 Jbeta primers. The data were produced by immunoSEQ multiplex PCR, yet TCRdb's version contains in-frame clones alone and is incomplete. The sample lists about 150,000 clones; around 74% were seen once. The sample taken for sequencing was PBMCs. Receptor source: a young man in good health and CMV-seronegative.

This chain joins TRBV4-2 and TRBJ2-1; 14 nucleotides line up with TRBD2. Germline V gene data show CDR1 as LGHNA and CDR2 as YNFKEQ. The V gene end was trimmed by 4 bases and the J gene end by 8 bases; junction bases not matched to a gene: 4. The CDR3 loop spans 15 amino acids. CDR3 sequence (DNA): TGTGCCAGCAGCCCGACTAGCGGGGGGGCCGATGAGCAGTTCTTC. Translating gives CASSPTSGGADEQFF.

This chain connects TRBV5-6 to TRBJ1-2; 10 bases match TRBD1. V was clipped by 4 bases and J by 6 bases; unmatched bases: 6. Germline loops: CDR1 SGHDT, CDR2 YYEEEE. The CDR3 has 14 amino acids. The DNA for the CDR3 is TGTGCCAGCAGCACGGGACAGGGGCATCATGGCTACACCTTC. Its protein product is CASSTGQGHHGYTF.

This rearrangement joins TRBV5-1 to TRBJ2-3, with D perhaps TRBD1 (6 bases). Germline CDR1 reads SGHRS; CDR2 reads YFSETQ. The CDR3 spans 17 residues. V shed 5 bases and J shed 4 bases, with 23 bases lying between them. In DNA, the CDR3 is TGCGCCAGCAGTTCCCTGGGGACACCCATGACGGCAGATACGCAGTATTTT. Encoded protein: CASSSLGTPMTADTQYF.

The chain's CDR3 is CASRERQATEAFF. The CDR3 DNA sequence: TGTGCCAGCAGGGAAAGACAGGCCACTGAAGCTTTCTTT. The V call is TRBV2, the J call TRBJ1-1, with a tentative D call TRBD1 (6 bases). Trimming removed 6 bases at V and 4 bases at J, with 12 bases between. CDR3 length equals 13 residues. In germline, CDR1 is SNHLY, CDR2 FYNNEI.

V is TRBV28 and J is TRBJ1-2, with D possibly TRBD1 on 6 matching bases. The CDR3 length is 15 residues. Trimming shortened V by 5 bases and J by 4 bases, and 17 bases separated the two germline ends. Germline CDR1 reads MDHEN; CDR2 reads SYDVKM. CDR3 residues: CASSPPHRDFYGYTF. The CDR3 nucleotides are TGTGCCAGCAGTCCACCTCACAGGGATTTCTATGGCTACACCTTC.

The chain is built from TRBV4-1 and TRBJ1-2, with 7 bases matching TRBD1. J gave up 3 bases and V 4 bases, and 2 bases lay outside the gene matches. CDR3 length: 13 amino acids. CDR1 and CDR2 (germline): MGHRA, YSYEKL. CDR3 in amino acids: CASSPRGDYGYTF. As DNA, the CDR3 is TGCGCCAGCAGCCCCAGGGGGGACTATGGCTACACCTTC.

As to this clone: Germline and junction disagree at one end, which may indicate a read error. The chain has TRBV4-2 and TRBJ2-6; D might be TRBD1 (5 bases). From germline, CDR1 is LGHNA and CDR2 YNFKEQ. The CDR3 is 16 residues long. The CDR3 spells CASSQDIASGANGLTF. The CDR3 DNA follows: TGTGCCAGCAGCCAAGATATAGCCTCTGGGGCCAACGGCCTGACTTTC.

V is TRBV10-2 and J is TRBJ2-5; 12 bases fit TRBD2. This CDR3 is 15 amino acids long. Germline CDR1 is WSHSY and CDR2 is SAAADI. V dropped 6 bases and J dropped 2; count of bases not matched to a gene: 4. The CDR3 bases are TGCGCCAGCAGGGAGACTAGCGGGAGACAAGAGACCCAGTACTTC. Translating it yields CASRETSGRQETQYF.

The gene calls are TRBV7-2 and TRBJ1-1, with 8 bases that match TRBD1. The CDR3 extends over 15 amino acids. Looked up from germline, CDR1 is SGHTA and CDR2 is FQGNSA. Trimming removed 3 bases from V and 5 bases from J; junction bases left unmatched: 8. CDR3 DNA sequence: TGTGCCAGCAGCTTGGGCAGGGGGCTGGTTACTGAAGCTTTCTTT. This translates into CASSLGRGLVTEAFF.

This chain connects TRBV19 to TRBJ1-1; 9 bases fit TRBD1. Per the germline V gene, CDR1 is LNHDA and CDR2 is SQIVND (reference sequence). V gave up 5 bases and J gave up 4 bases; unmatched junction bases: 5. The CDR3 has 14 residues. CDR3 region: CASSSGQGSTEAFF. CDR3 coding DNA: TGTGCCAGTAGTTCCGGACAGGGGAGCACTGAAGCTTTCTTT.

V usage is TRBV28 and J usage is TRBJ1-1; possibly TRBD1 for D (6 bases). There are 14 residues in the CDR3. Germline assignment: CDR1 MDHEN and CDR2 SYDVKM. The germline V and J ends were trimmed by 5 bases and 5 bases, with 15 bases remaining between them. For the CDR3, the DNA is TGTGCCAGCAGTGTTCAGGGGAGCGGAACTGAAGCTTTCTTT. The encoded protein is CASSVQGSGTEAFF.

The rearrangement uses TRBV4-1 and TRBJ2-6; tentative D call: TRBD2 (6 bases). Trimming removed 1 base from V and 1 base from J, with 11 bases in between. The germline CDR1 and CDR2 sequences are MGHRA and YSYEKL. This CDR3 is 17 amino acids long. The CDR3 DNA sequence: TGCGCCAGCAGCCAAGCCTTGGGGGGATCTGGGGCCAACGTCCTGACTTTC. It is translated as CASSQALGGSGANVLTF.

This sequence joins TRBV6-1 and TRBJ1-5; no firm D call. The length of the CDR3 is 15 residues. CDR1 MNHNS and CDR2 SASEGT come from the germline V gene. The V gene lost 5 bases and the J gene lost 3 bases, with 14 bases spanning the gap. The CDR3 nucleotides are TGTGCCAGCAGTATACATTCGCCCCTCAATCAGCCCCAGCATTTT. It specifies CASSIHSPLNQPQHF.

The genes are TRBV5-1 and TRBJ1-4; the D is unclear. The CDR3 runs to 14 residues. The V and J ends lost 0 bases and 10 bases respectively, with 13 bases between them. Looked up from germline, CDR1 is SGHRS and CDR2 is YFSETQ. The CDR3 reads CASSLALYSGKLFF. The CDR3 nucleotides are TGCGCCAGCAGCTTGGCCCTGTATAGCGGAAAACTGTTTTTT.

The chain employs TRBV10-3 and TRBJ2-2, with 8 bases that match TRBD1. Trimming cost V 6 bases and J 4 bases; bases outside gene matches: 1. Per the germline V gene, CDR1 is ENHRY and CDR2 is SYGVKD. CDR3 length: 13 amino acids. CDR3 in amino acids: CAIRGTGTGELFF. As DNA, the CDR3 is TGTGCCATCAGGGGGACAGGCACCGGGGAGCTGTTTTTT.

This sequence joins TRBV25-1 and TRBJ2-2; the D is unclear. Germline V gene sequence: CDR1 MGHDK, CDR2 SYGVNS. This CDR3 spans 14 amino acids. V was shortened by 7 bases and J by 6 bases, with 15 bases between the two germline ends. The CDR3 region is CASTSKWASGELFF. The DNA for the CDR3 is TGTGCCAGCACCTCGAAGTGGGCCTCCGGGGAGCTGTTTTTT.

This chain joins TRBV7-8 and TRBJ2-2; 9 bases fit TRBD2. CDR1 SGHVS and CDR2 FQNEAQ come from the germline V gene. The CDR3 totals 15 residues. After removal of 1 base from V and 4 bases from J, the junction contained 1 base not matched to a gene. The CDR3 region is CASSLGRGGTGELFF. The CDR3 DNA is TGTGCCAGCAGCTTAGGGCGGGGGGGCACCGGGGAGCTGTTTTTT.

The CDR3 DNA follows: TGTGCCAGCAGCTCCCCGAACATAGATACGCAGTATTTT. Protein sequence: CASSSPNIDTQYF. The genes are TRBV7-9 and TRBJ2-3, with D uncertain. The germline V gene has CDR1 SEHNR and CDR2 FQNEAQ (reference sequence). This CDR3 contains 13 residues. Trimming removed 4 bases at V and 5 bases at J, with 10 bases between.

The V call is TRBV11-2, the J call TRBJ2-3; 9 nucleotides line up with TRBD2. The CDR3 loop spans 13 amino acids. V was pared by 10 bases and J by 8 bases, with 10 bases of the junction left unmatched. Germline V gene lookup returns CDR1 SGHAT and CDR2 FQNNGV. As DNA, the CDR3 is TGTGCCACCACAACTAGCGGGCGGCCTACGCAGTATTTT. Amino acid sequence: CATTTSGRPTQYF. Complete variable domain (other parts from reference TRBV11-2 and TRBJ2-3): EAGVAQSPRYKIIEKRQSVAFWCNPISGHATLYWYQQILGQGPKLLIQFQNNGVVDDSQLPKDRFSAERLKGVDSTLKIQPAKLEDSAVYLCATTTSGRPTQYFGPGTRLTVL.

This clone was seen a single time. The genes are TRBV5-1 and TRBJ2-5; tentative D call: TRBD2 (5 bases). Trimming pared 0 bases from V and 4 bases from J, leaving 10 bases between. Germline CDR1 reads SGHRS; CDR2 reads YFSETQ. CDR3 length: 14 amino acids. The CDR3 reads CASSLAEGRETQYF. The CDR3 bases are TGCGCCAGCAGCTTGGCCGAGGGCCGAGAGACCCAGTACTTC.